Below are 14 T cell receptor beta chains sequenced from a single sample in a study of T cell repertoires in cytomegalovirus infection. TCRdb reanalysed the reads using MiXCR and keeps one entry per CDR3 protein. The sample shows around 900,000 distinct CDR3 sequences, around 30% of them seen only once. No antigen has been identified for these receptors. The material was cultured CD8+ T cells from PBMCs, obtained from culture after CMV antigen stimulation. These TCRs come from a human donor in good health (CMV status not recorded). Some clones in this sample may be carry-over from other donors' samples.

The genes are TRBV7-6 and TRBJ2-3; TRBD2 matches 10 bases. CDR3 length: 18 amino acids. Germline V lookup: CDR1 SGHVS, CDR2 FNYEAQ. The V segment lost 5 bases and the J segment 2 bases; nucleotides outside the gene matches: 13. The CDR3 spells CASSPGGASGGYTDTQYF. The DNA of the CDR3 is TGTGCCAGCAGCCCCGGTGGGGCTAGCGGGGGCTACACAGATACGCAGTATTTT. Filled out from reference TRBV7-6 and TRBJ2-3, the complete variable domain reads GAGVSQSPRYKVTKRGQDVALRCDPISGHVSLYWYRQALGQGPEFLTYFNYEAQQDKSGLPNDRFSAERPEGSISTLTIQRTEQRDSAMYRCASSPGGASGGYTDTQYFGPGTRLTVL.

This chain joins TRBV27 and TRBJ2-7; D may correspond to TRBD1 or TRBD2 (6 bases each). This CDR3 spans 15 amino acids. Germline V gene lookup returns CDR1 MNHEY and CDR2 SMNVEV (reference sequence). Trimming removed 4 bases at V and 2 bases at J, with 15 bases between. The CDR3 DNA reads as TGTGCCAGCAGTTCGTTCGGCGGGACAACCTACGAGCAGTACTTC. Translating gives CASSSFGGTTYEQYF.

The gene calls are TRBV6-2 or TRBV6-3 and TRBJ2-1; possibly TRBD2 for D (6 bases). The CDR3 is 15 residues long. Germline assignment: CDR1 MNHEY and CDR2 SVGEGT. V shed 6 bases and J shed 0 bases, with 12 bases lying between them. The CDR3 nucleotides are TGTGCCAGCAGCCGACTAGAGTTCTCCTACAATGAGCAGTTCTTC. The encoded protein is CASSRLEFSYNEQFF.

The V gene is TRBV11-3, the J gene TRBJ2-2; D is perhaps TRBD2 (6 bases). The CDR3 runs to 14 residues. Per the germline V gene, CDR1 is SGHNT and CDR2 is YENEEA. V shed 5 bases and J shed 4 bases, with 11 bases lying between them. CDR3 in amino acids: CASSPGRFTGELFF. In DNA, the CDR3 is TGTGCCAGCAGCCCCGGGAGATTCACCGGGGAGCTGTTTTTT. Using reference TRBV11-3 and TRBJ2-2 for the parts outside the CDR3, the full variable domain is EAGVVQSPRYKIIEKKQPVAFWCNPISGHNTLYWYLQNLGQGPELLIRYENEEAVDDSQLPKDRFSAERLKGVDSTLKIQPAELGDSAVYLCASSPGRFTGELFFGEGSRLTVL.

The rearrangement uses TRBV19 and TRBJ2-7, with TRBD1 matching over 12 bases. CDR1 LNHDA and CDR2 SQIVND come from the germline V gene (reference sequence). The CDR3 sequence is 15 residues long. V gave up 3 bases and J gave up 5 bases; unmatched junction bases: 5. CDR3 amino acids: CASSIRDRGPDEQYF. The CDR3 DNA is TGTGCCAGTAGTATCAGGGACAGGGGGCCGGACGAGCAGTACTTC.

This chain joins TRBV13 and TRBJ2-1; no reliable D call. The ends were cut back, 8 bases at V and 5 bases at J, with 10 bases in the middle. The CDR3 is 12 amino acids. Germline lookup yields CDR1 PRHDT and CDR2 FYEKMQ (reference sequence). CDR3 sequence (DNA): TGTGCCAGCGGGTTCTACAACAATGAGCAGTTCTTC. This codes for CASGFYNNEQFF.

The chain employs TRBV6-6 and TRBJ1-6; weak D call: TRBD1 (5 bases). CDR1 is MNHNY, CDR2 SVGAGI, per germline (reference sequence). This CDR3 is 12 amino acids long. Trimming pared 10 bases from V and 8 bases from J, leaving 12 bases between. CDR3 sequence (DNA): TGTGCCATCTGGGACTCCTATTCACCCCTCCACTTT. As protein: CAIWDSYSPLHF.

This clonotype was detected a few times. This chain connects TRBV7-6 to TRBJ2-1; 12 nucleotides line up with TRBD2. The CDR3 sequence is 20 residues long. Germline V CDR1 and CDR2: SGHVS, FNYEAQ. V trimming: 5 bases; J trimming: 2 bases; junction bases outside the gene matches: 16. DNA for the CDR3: TGTGCCAGCAGCATAGACCCCGGACTAGCGGGGATGATGACCTACAATGAGCAGTTCTTC. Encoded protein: CASSIDPGLAGMMTYNEQFF.

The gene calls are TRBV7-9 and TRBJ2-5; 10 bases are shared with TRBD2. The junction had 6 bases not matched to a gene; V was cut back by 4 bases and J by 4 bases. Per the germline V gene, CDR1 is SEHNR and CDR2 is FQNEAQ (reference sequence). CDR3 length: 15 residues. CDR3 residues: CASSYQAGGAETQYF. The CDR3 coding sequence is TGTGCCAGCAGCTACCAAGCGGGGGGGGCAGAGACCCAGTACTTC.

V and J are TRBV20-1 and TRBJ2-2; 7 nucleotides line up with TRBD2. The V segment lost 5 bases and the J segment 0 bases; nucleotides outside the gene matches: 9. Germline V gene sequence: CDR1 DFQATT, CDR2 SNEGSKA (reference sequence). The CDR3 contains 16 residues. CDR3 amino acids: CSAGTPAGPNTGELFF. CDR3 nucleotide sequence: TGCAGTGCTGGGACCCCAGCGGGGCCGAACACCGGGGAGCTGTTTTTT.

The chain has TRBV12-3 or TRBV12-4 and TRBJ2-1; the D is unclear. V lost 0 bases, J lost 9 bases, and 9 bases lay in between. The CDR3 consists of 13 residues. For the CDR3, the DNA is TGTGCCAGCAGTTTAGCTCCTCGGGTTGAGCAGTTCTTC. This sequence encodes CASSLAPRVEQFF.

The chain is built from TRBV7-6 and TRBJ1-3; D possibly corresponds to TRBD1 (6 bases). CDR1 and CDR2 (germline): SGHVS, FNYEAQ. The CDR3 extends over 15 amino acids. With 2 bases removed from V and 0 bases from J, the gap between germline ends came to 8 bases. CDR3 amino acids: CASSLTDSSGNTIYF. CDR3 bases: TGTGCCAGCAGCTTAACGGACAGCTCTGGAAACACCATATATTTT.

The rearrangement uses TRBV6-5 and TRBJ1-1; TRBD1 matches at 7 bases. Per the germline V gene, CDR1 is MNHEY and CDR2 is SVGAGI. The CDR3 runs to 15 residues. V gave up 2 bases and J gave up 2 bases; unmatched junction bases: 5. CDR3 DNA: TGTGCCAGCAGTTACCGGGACAGCTCCAACACTGAAGCTTTCTTT. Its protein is CASSYRDSSNTEAFF.

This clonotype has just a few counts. CDR3 nucleotide sequence: TGCGCCAGCAGCCTCACGCGGACAGGCTACGAGCAGTACTTC. It specifies CASSLTRTGYEQYF. The gene calls are TRBV4-1 and TRBJ2-7; TRBD1 agrees at 7 bases. This CDR3 region has 14 residues. V lost 4 bases, J lost 3 bases, and 6 bases stayed unmatched. Germline CDR1 MGHRA, CDR2 YSYEKL.